These 15 T cell receptor beta chains share one sample of origin, sequenced in a study of cytomegalovirus exposure and HLA in healthy donors. The PCR contained 60 Vbeta and 13 Jbeta primers. The table came from immunoSEQ multiplex PCR; TCRdb's copy has only in-frame clones and leaves some out. The sample has 95,000 or so clones; 80% to 85% are singletons. The sequenced material came from PBMCs. These receptor sequences come from a woman in her sixties or seventies in good health and CMV-seropositive.

This chain joins TRBV10-1 and TRBJ1-1, with a tentative D call TRBD1 (6 bases). The ends were cut back, 6 bases at V and 4 bases at J, with 12 bases in the middle. The CDR3 spans 13 residues. Germline CDR1 reads WNHNN; CDR2 reads SYGVQD (reference sequence). CDR3 nucleotides: TGCGCCAGCAGCCGGGACACCACCACTGAAGCTTTCTTT. Translation gives CASSRDTTTEAFF.

This chain uses TRBV28 with TRBJ1-1; the match to TRBD1 covers 9 bases. The V segment lost 2 bases and the J segment 3 bases; nucleotides outside the gene matches: 10. Germline loops: CDR1 MDHEN, CDR2 SYDVKM. The CDR3 is made up of 17 amino acids. DNA for the CDR3: TGTGCCAGCAGTTTAGTCGGGACAGGGCTCAAAGACACTGAAGCTTTCTTT. As protein: CASSLVGTGLKDTEAFF.

This clone was seen only once. V gene TRBV28 combines with J gene TRBJ1-4; a weak D match, TRBD1 (5 bases). The CDR3 is made up of 14 amino acids. V lost 7 bases and J 8 bases, leaving 17 bases between the germline ends. CDR1 is MDHEN, CDR2 SYDVKM, per germline. The CDR3 sequence: CASIRGGSGEKLFF. CDR3 DNA sequence: TGTGCCAGCATTCGCGGGGGGTCTGGAGAAAAACTGTTTTTT.

The J gene is TRBJ2-5, the V gene TRBV10-3; perhaps TRBD2 as D (6 bases). CDR1 and CDR2 from the germline V gene are ENHRY and SYGVKD. Trimming cost V 5 bases and J 3 bases, with 10 bases left between them. CDR3 length: 13 amino acids. CDR3 sequence (DNA): TGTGCCATCAGTCGGGAGATCAAAGAGACCCAGTACTTC. Its protein product is CAISREIKETQYF.

The gene calls are TRBV11-2 and TRBJ2-3, with 11 bases aligning to TRBD2. Trimming removed 0 bases from V and 5 bases from J; junction bases left unmatched: 4. In germline, CDR1 is SGHAT, CDR2 FQNNGV. CDR3 size: 16 residues. The CDR3 DNA is TGTGCCAGCAGCTTAGAACTAGCGGGAGTTGGAGATACGCAGTATTTT. This gives the protein CASSLELAGVGDTQYF.

The chain combines TRBV7-2 with TRBJ2-3; a weak D match, TRBD2 (6 bases). This CDR3 spans 15 amino acids. Germline V gene data show CDR1 as SGHTA and CDR2 as FQGNSA. With 4 bases removed from V and 2 bases from J, the gap between germline ends came to 13 bases. CDR3 region: CASSSRWTTTDTQYF. Written as DNA, the CDR3 is TGTGCCAGCAGCTCCCGGTGGACTACCACAGATACGCAGTATTTT. Filled out from reference TRBV7-2 and TRBJ2-3, the complete variable domain reads GAGVSQSPSNKVTEKGKDVELRCDPISGHTALYWYRQSLGQGLEFLIYFQGNSAPDKSGLPSDRFSAERTGGSVSTLTIQRTQQEDSAVYLCASSSRWTTTDTQYFGPGTRLTVL.

This chain uses TRBV27 with TRBJ2-1, with TRBD2 identical over 10 bases. This CDR3 spans 16 amino acids. Germline V gives CDR1 MNHEY, CDR2 SMNVEV (reference sequence). V was pared by 5 bases and J by 2 bases, with 6 bases of the junction left unmatched. The CDR3 DNA reads TGTGCCAGCAGTCAGCGGGAGGGGGGAACCTACAATGAGCAGTTCTTC. Amino acid sequence: CASSQREGGTYNEQFF.

The chain is built from TRBV19 and TRBJ2-6; TRBD2 might be the D (6 bases). With 5 bases removed from V and 0 bases from J, the gap between germline ends came to 8 bases. Germline V gene lookup returns CDR1 LNHDA and CDR2 SQIVND (reference sequence). CDR3 length: 15 amino acids. CDR3 nucleotides: TGTGCCAGTAGTGACGGGAGCTCTGGGGCCAACGTCCTGACTTTC. Translation: CASSDGSSGANVLTF.

The gene calls are TRBV11-2 and TRBJ2-7; tentatively, D is TRBD2 (6 bases). V gave up 4 bases and J gave up 1 base, with 20 bases separating them. Germline V lookup: CDR1 SGHAT, CDR2 FQNNGV. This CDR3 has 17 amino acids. The CDR3 here is CASSSFKGRRVSYEQYF. CDR3 DNA sequence: TGTGCCAGCAGCTCCTTTAAGGGCCGGAGGGTGTCCTACGAGCAGTACTTC.

A single count supports this clone. The rearrangement uses TRBV11-2 and TRBJ2-5, with D tentatively TRBD2 (6 bases). Per the germline V gene, CDR1 is SGHAT and CDR2 is FQNNGV. The CDR3 has 14 amino acids. V lost 3 bases to trimming and J lost 5 bases, with 13 bases between them. Here the CDR3 DNA reads TGTGCCAGCAGCTTTCCCGGGGCGGGGGAGACCCAGTACTTC. Translating it yields CASSFPGAGETQYF.

V gene TRBV19 combines with J gene TRBJ1-6; no clear D gene. The CDR3 totals 14 residues. Germline V gene data show CDR1 as LNHDA and CDR2 as SQIVND (reference sequence). Trimming removed 5 bases from V and 10 bases from J, with 15 bases in between. As DNA, the CDR3 is TGTGCCAGTAGTTCGGCGACAAGGCAATCACCCCTCCACTTT. It translates to CASSSATRQSPLHF.

The rearrangement links TRBV7-2 to TRBJ2-1; 10 nucleotides line up with TRBD2. The length of the CDR3 is 16 residues. Germline V lookup: CDR1 SGHTA, CDR2 FQGNSA. J gave up 9 bases and V 6 bases, and 14 bases lay outside the gene matches. The DNA of the CDR3 is TGTGCCAGCAGTCATAGTTGGATAGCGGGGGGCGGTGAGCAGTTCTTC. Protein product: CASSHSWIAGGGEQFF.

In regard to this clone: Other DNA sequences in the same sample also yield this CDR3. The chain has TRBV7-2 and TRBJ2-5, with D perhaps matching TRBD1 (9 bases). This CDR3 is built from 16 residues. Germline values: CDR1 SGHTA, CDR2 FQGNSA. Trimming stripped 3 bases from V and 5 bases from J, with 19 bases between. The CDR3 nucleotides read TGTGCCAGCAGCTTCCGGGGGGGACAGGGAGAGGAGACCCAGTACTTC. Protein sequence: CASSFRGGQGEETQYF.

This clone was detected only a few times. V usage is TRBV6-5 and J usage is TRBJ2-7; the match to TRBD2 covers 9 bases. The CDR3 sequence is 14 residues long. V lost 11 bases, J lost 5 bases, and 13 bases stayed unmatched. Germline values: CDR1 MNHEY, CDR2 SVGAGI. The CDR3 spells CAVSPAGGIDEQYF. The CDR3 DNA reads TGTGCCGTGAGCCCCGCGGGAGGGATCGACGAGCAGTACTTC.

The chain couples TRBV5-4 to TRBJ2-5; 8 positions agree with TRBD2. The CDR3 has 16 amino acids. Germline V gene data show CDR1 as SGHNT and CDR2 as YYREEE (reference sequence). The trim removed 4 bases at V and 5 bases at J, leaving 13 bases unmatched. DNA of the CDR3: TGTGCCAGCAGCCCACCTAGGCTAGCGGGTCTGGAGACCCAGTACTTC. This sequence encodes CASSPPRLAGLETQYF.